This TCR beta chain derives from a study of T cell repertoires in ileal Crohn's disease. Study-level points and caveats: Mucosal expansions were suggested to be mainly CD8 T cells.

This table comes from immunoSEQ multiplex PCR, and its TCRdb copy is limited to in-frame clones, with some not included. Among tens of thousands of clones listed, about three quarters were seen once. CDR1 is MNHNS, CDR2 SASEGT, per germline. CDR3 length: 14 amino acids. The V gene lost 2 bases and the J gene lost 9 bases, with 14 bases spanning the gap. This clone was observed a single time. Its antigen remains unidentified. The specimen was ileal tissue. This receptor was identified in an adult with Crohn's disease. This rearrangement joins TRBV6-1 to TRBJ2-1; D may be TRBD2 (6 bases). CDR3 loop: CASSEMWQGGEQFF. CDR3 in DNA: TGTGCCAGCAGTGAAATGTGGCAGGGAGGTGAGCAGTTCTTC.